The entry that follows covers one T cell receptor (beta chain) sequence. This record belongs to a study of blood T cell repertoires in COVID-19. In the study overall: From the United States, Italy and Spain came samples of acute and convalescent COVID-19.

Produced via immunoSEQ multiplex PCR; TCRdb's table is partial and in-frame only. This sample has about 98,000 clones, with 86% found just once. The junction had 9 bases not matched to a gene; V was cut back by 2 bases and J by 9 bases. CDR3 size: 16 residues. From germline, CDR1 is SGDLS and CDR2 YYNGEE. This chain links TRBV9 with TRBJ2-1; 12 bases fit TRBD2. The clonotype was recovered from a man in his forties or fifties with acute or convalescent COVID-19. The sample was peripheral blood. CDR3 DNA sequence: TGTGCCAGCAGCGTTAGGGGGCCTAGCGGGAGGGCTGAGCAGTTCTTC. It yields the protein CASSVRGPSGRAEQFF.